The entry below describes one T cell receptor (beta chain). V shed 5 bases, J shed 5 bases, and the junction held 4 bases outside the gene matches. This CDR3 comprises 13 residues. Germline V lookup: CDR1 SEHNR, CDR2 FQNEAQ (reference sequence). These data come from a study of T cell changes during pregnancy in multiple sclerosis. The protocol was immunoSEQ multiplex PCR, while the TCRdb copy is restricted to in-frame clones and leaves out a portion. The data show fewer than 75,000 clones, about nine tenths seen once. Sequenced here: peripheral blood, sampled in the first trimester of pregnancy. This chain links TRBV7-9 with TRBJ2-5, with 8 bases aligning to TRBD1. The clonotype originates from a female donor with multiple sclerosis, enrolled in a pregnancy study. This chain's CDR3 is CASSQGARETQYF. The CDR3 DNA sequence: TGTGCCAGCAGCCAGGGGGCTCGGGAGACCCAGTACTTC.